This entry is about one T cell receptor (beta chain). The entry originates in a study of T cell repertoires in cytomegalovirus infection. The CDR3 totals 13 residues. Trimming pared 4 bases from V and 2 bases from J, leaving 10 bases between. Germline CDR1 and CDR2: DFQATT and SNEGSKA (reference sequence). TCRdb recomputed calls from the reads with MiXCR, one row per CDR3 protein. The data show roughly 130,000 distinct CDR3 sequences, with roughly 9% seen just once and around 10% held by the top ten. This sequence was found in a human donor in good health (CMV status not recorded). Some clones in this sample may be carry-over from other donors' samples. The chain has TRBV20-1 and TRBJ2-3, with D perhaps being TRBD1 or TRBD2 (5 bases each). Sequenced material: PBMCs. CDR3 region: CSATAGATDTQYF. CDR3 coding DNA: TGCAGTGCTACCGCCGGGGCCACAGATACGCAGTATTTT.